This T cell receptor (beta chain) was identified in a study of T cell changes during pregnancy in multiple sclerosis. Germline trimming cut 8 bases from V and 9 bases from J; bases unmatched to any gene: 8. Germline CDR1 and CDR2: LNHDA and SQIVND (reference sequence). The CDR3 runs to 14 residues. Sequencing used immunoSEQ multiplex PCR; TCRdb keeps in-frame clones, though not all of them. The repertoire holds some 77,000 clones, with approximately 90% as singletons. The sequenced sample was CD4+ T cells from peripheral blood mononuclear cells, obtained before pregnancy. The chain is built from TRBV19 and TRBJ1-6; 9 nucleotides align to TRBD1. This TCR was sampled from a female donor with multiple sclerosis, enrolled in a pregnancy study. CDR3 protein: CASRDRAMLSPLHF. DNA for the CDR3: TGTGCCAGTCGGGACAGGGCTATGCTTTCACCCCTCCACTTT.